The entry below describes one T cell receptor beta chain. The protocol was immunoSEQ multiplex PCR, while the TCRdb copy is restricted to in-frame clones and leaves out a portion. The repertoire holds more than 300,000 clones, with about 77% as singletons. This sample is part of a study of cytotoxic CD8 clonotypes in ibrutinib-treated CLL. Study background: The authors obtained response samples at a median of around 11 months of treatment, range 6 to 36. The study recorded mean values of approximately 260,000 productive templates and 94,082 productive rearrangements per sample.

Germline assignment: CDR1 LNHDA and CDR2 SQIVND (reference sequence). The CDR3 totals 11 residues. V lost 7 bases and J lost 5, with 8 bases in between. The source of around 2 micrograms of genomic DNA for TCR beta libraries was cryopreserved PBMCs. The sample in question was PBMCs, obtained before ibrutinib treatment. The TCR comes from a human donor with chronic lymphocytic leukemia. The chain combines TRBV19 with TRBJ2-5; tentatively, D is TRBD2 (6 bases). In DNA, the CDR3 is TGTGCCAGTATTGGGGGGGAGACCCAGTACTTC. It codes for CASIGGETQYF.